This entry lists 27 T cell receptor beta chains sequenced from one sample in a study of T-cell reconstitution after alpha-beta-depleted transplantation in children. The library targeted TCRbeta and was prepared with unique molecular identifiers. MiXCR, applied by TCRdb to the PCR reads, yields one record per CDR3 protein. This repertoire shows roughly 82,000 distinct CDR3 sequences, around 14% found once; its top ten account for 27%. Sequenced material: PBMCs, mostly from graft donor cells, taken 180 days after TCRalphabeta/CD19-depleted stem cell transplant. These receptors came from a male patient between 2 and 9 years old who had a stem cell transplant for acute lymphoblastic leukemia, so the T cells may come from the graft donor.

J is TRBJ1-2 and V is TRBV15, with a tentative D call TRBD1 (5 bases). Germline lookup yields CDR1 LNHNV and CDR2 YYDKDF (reference sequence). Trimming cost V 1 base and J 4 bases, with 13 bases left between them. CDR3 length: 15 residues. As DNA, the CDR3 is TGTGCCACCAGCAGAGGTCCAGGGAATCCCTATGGCTACACCTTC. This sequence encodes CATSRGPGNPYGYTF.

A few counts support this clonotype. The rearrangement links TRBV7-9 to TRBJ2-7; the D gene is possibly TRBD1 (5 bases). The germline CDR1 and CDR2 sequences are SEHNR and FQNEAQ (reference sequence). This CDR3 spans 12 amino acids. Trimming removed 2 bases at V and 5 bases at J, with 7 bases between. CDR3 region: CASSLRGHEQYF. The CDR3 region has the DNA TGTGCCAGCAGCTTAAGGGGCCACGAGCAGTACTTC. The whole variable domain, remainder taken from reference TRBV7-9 and TRBJ2-7, is DTGVSQNPRHKITKRGQNVTFRCDPISEHNRLYWYRQTLGQGPEFLTYFQNEAQLEKSRLLSDRFSAERPKGSFSTLEIQRTEQGDSAMYLCASSLRGHEQYFGPGTRLTVT.

This clonotype has only a few counts. The V call is TRBV27, the J call TRBJ2-7; 9 positions match TRBD2. This CDR3 contains 15 residues. The germline V gene encodes CDR1 MNHEY and CDR2 SMNVEV (reference sequence). The J segment lost 6 bases and the V segment lost 4 bases, leaving 10 bases of the junction unmatched. The chain's CDR3 is CASSWLAGREREQYF. As DNA, the CDR3 is TGTGCCAGCAGTTGGCTAGCGGGGAGAGAGCGCGAGCAGTACTTC.

In this sample, this clonotype is medium-sized. The chain recombines TRBV3-1 with TRBJ2-1, with 11 bases aligning to TRBD2. V lost 0 bases and J lost 2; bases outside the gene matches: 6. CDR3 length: 18 amino acids. Germline-derived CDR1 and CDR2 are LGHDT and YNNKEL (reference sequence). CDR3 loop: CASSQDFPSGGTYNEQFF. The CDR3 bases are TGTGCCAGCAGCCAAGATTTCCCTAGCGGGGGGACCTACAATGAGCAGTTCTTC.

This clonotype was detected many times. The chain links TRBV10-2 to TRBJ2-7, with D possibly matching TRBD1 (7 bases). The V end was cut by 8 bases, the J end by 2 bases, with 16 bases between. Germline V gives CDR1 WSHSY, CDR2 SAAADI. The CDR3 length is 14 residues. This chain's CDR3 is CASAPPGGPYEQYF. The CDR3 nucleotides read TGCGCCAGCGCCCCTCCAGGGGGGCCCTACGAGCAGTACTTC.

The chain carries TRBV27 and TRBJ2-1, with 8 bases identical to TRBD2. Trimming at V came to 5 bases and at J to 12 bases, leaving 6 bases not matched to a gene. Germline V gene data show CDR1 as MNHEY and CDR2 as SMNVEV (reference sequence). The CDR3 is 12 amino acids. Here the CDR3 DNA reads TGTGCCAGCAGTCGGGGGGGGAGGGGGCAGTTCTTC. Protein product: CASSRGGRGQFF.

This clonotype was counted a few times. The V gene is TRBV20-1, the J gene TRBJ2-7; D is unresolved. Trimming cost V 6 bases and J 4 bases, with 16 bases left between them. The germline CDR1 and CDR2 sequences are DFQATT and SNEGSKA (reference sequence). The CDR3 extends over 13 amino acids. The CDR3 loop is CSAYTRLRYEQYF. The DNA for the CDR3 is TGCAGTGCATATACTCGGCTTCGGTACGAGCAGTACTTC.

The chain links TRBV9 to TRBJ1-1, with D possibly matching TRBD1 (6 bases). V lost 0 bases and J lost 1, with 10 bases in between. The CDR3 contains 15 residues. From germline, CDR1 is SGDLS and CDR2 YYNGEE. DNA of the CDR3: TGTGCCAGCAGCGTAGTAAGACAGGCGAACACTGAAGCTTTCTTT. Protein product: CASSVVRQANTEAFF.

This clonotype was detected only a few times. CDR3 loop: CSASSHRVEQYF. Here the CDR3 DNA reads TGCAGTGCTAGTTCCCACAGGGTCGAGCAGTACTTC. The V gene is TRBV20-1, the J gene TRBJ2-7; possible D gene TRBD1, 6 bases. There are 12 residues in the CDR3. The germline V gene has CDR1 DFQATT and CDR2 SNEGSKA (reference sequence). Trimming left V 3 bases short and J 6 bases short, with 12 bases between.

The chain links TRBV20-1 to TRBJ2-4; D unresolved. The CDR3 sequence is 13 residues long. Trimming pared 6 bases from V and 1 base from J, leaving 10 bases between. Germline V lookup: CDR1 DFQATT, CDR2 SNEGSKA (reference sequence). CDR3 sequence reads: CSASGLAKNIQYF. CDR3 DNA sequence: TGCAGTGCCTCGGGTTTGGCCAAAAACATTCAGTACTTC.

This clonotype appeared a few times. The chain employs TRBV10-3 and TRBJ1-2; D perhaps matches TRBD1 (5 bases). Germline lookup yields CDR1 ENHRY and CDR2 SYGVKD. The CDR3 consists of 13 residues. V lost 10 bases and J 3 bases, leaving 15 bases between the germline ends. CDR3 sequence (DNA): TGTGCCAACCAGCGAGGGGAACACTATGGCTACACCTTC. Amino acid sequence: CANQRGEHYGYTF.

The rearrangement links TRBV19 to TRBJ2-7; unclear D gene. The germline gives CDR1 LNHDA, CDR2 SQIVND (reference sequence). V lost 5 bases and J lost 5, with 13 bases in between. This CDR3 region has 13 residues. The CDR3 nucleotides read TGTGCCAGTAGTTCCGGGCCCCGTGACGAGCAGTACTTC. Its translation is CASSSGPRDEQYF.

This clonotype came up a few times. The rearrangement links TRBV18 to TRBJ1-1; no definite D call. The CDR3 covers 13 residues. The V and J ends lost 2 bases and 5 bases respectively, with 9 bases between them. The germline V gene encodes CDR1 KGHSH and CDR2 LQKENI. CDR3 in DNA: TGTGCCAGCTCACCAACGGGGTCGACTGAAGCTTTCTTT. It yields the protein CASSPTGSTEAFF.

The chain joins TRBV24-1 to TRBJ2-5; maybe TRBD1 (5 bases). Germline CDR1 reads KGHDR; CDR2 reads SFDVKD. The CDR3 has 14 residues. The ends were cut back, 7 bases at V and 5 bases at J, with 16 bases in the middle. The DNA of the CDR3 is TGTGCCACCAGAAGACAGTGGGTCGGGGAGACCCAGTACTTC. Translated: CATRRQWVGETQYF.

The V gene is TRBV9, the J gene TRBJ1-1; D is perhaps TRBD1 (5 bases). Germline loops: CDR1 SGDLS, CDR2 YYNGEE. CDR3 size: 15 residues. Between the trimmed V and J ends, which lost 0 bases and 4 bases, there was a span of 13 bases. The CDR3 nucleotides read TGTGCCAGCAGCGTAGGGTGGGGGGGGAGCACTGAAGCTTTCTTT. Residues: CASSVGWGGSTEAFF.

This sequence joins TRBV5-4 and TRBJ1-1; weak D call: TRBD1 (5 bases). The CDR3 extends over 14 amino acids. Deletions cut 4 bases from V and 0 bases from J, with 10 bases between. Germline V gene sequence: CDR1 SGHNT, CDR2 YYREEE (reference sequence). CDR3 sequence reads: CASSPGTMNTEAFF. The CDR3 DNA is TGTGCCAGCAGCCCTGGGACGATGAACACTGAAGCTTTCTTT.

In this sample, this clonotype turned up a few times. The chain carries TRBV6-5 and TRBJ2-3; the D gene could be TRBD1 or TRBD2 (5 bases each). V was trimmed by 5 bases and J by 8 bases, leaving 14 bases between them. This CDR3 has 13 amino acids. Germline V lookup: CDR1 MNHEY, CDR2 SVGAGI. The DNA of the CDR3 is TGTGCCAGCAGTCACCGGGACGGAGGTACGCAGTATTTT. Its translation is CASSHRDGGTQYF.

Only a few counts were recorded for this clonotype. The V and J genes are TRBV9 and TRBJ1-6, with 8 bases lining up with TRBD1. J lost 2 bases, V lost 3 bases, and 7 bases had no gene match. Germline V gene lookup returns CDR1 SGDLS and CDR2 YYNGEE. This CDR3 has 17 residues. The CDR3 is CASSGRQGRTYNSPLHF. As DNA, the CDR3 is TGTGCCAGCAGCGGGAGACAGGGGAGGACCTATAATTCACCCCTCCACTTT.

The rearrangement links TRBV10-3 to TRBJ1-2; D unclear. V lost 2 bases to trimming and J lost 8 bases, with 6 bases between them. There are 11 residues in the CDR3. Per germline, CDR1 ENHRY and CDR2 SYGVKD. The CDR3 DNA follows: TGTGCCATCAGTGAGCTCGGGGGCTACACCTTC. As protein: CAISELGGYTF.

This clonotype was found a few times. This rearrangement joins TRBV18 to TRBJ2-4; D possibly corresponds to TRBD1 (7 bases). V lost 3 bases to trimming and J lost 4 bases, with 13 bases between them. There are 15 residues in the CDR3. Germline CDR1 KGHSH, CDR2 LQKENI. The CDR3 loop reads CASSPRDSGKNIQYF. Written as DNA, the CDR3 is TGTGCCAGCTCACCCCGGGACAGCGGGAAAAACATTCAGTACTTC.

This clonotype was counted between two and nine times. V is TRBV12-3 or TRBV12-4 and J is TRBJ1-2; the D gene is possibly TRBD1 (6 bases). The CDR3 length is 13 residues. V gave up 4 bases and J gave up 4 bases, with 10 bases separating them. Written as DNA, the CDR3 is TGTGCCAGCAGTTCCTACAGGGTCTATGGCTACACCTTC. Protein product: CASSSYRVYGYTF.

The J gene is TRBJ2-2, the V gene TRBV7-2, with D possibly TRBD2 on 5 matching bases. Germline V gene data show CDR1 as SGHTA and CDR2 as FQGNSA. V was shortened by 8 bases and J by 7 bases, with 14 bases between the two germline ends. CDR3 length equals 13 residues. CDR3 bases: TGTGCCAGCGGAAACAGAGGAGGCGGGGAGCTGTTTTTT. This translates into CASGNRGGGELFF.

The chain combines TRBV12-3 or TRBV12-4 with TRBJ2-7; perhaps TRBD1 as D (5 bases). V was trimmed by 7 bases and J by 5 bases, leaving 18 bases between them. The CDR3 loop spans 14 amino acids. CDR3 residues: CASTLGPGIDEQYF. The CDR3 DNA follows: TGTGCCAGCACCCTGGGTCCAGGGATAGACGAGCAGTACTTC.

This clonotype was counted a few times. The chain combines TRBV28 with TRBJ2-7, with no clear D. Between the trimmed V and J ends, which lost 8 bases and 5 bases, there was a span of 10 bases. Germline values: CDR1 MDHEN, CDR2 SYDVKM. This CDR3 is built from 11 residues. The CDR3 reads CASSTWDEQYF. CDR3 in DNA: TGTGCCAGCTCCACCTGGGACGAGCAGTACTTC.

The V and J genes are TRBV10-3 and TRBJ2-7, with D unclear. Germline CDR1 is ENHRY and CDR2 is SYGVKD. Trimming shortened V by 1 base and J by 5 bases, and 3 bases separated the two germline ends. The CDR3 spans 11 residues. CDR3 in DNA: TGTGCCATCAGTGAGTTGGACGAGCAGTACTTC. Amino acid sequence: CAISELDEQYF.

The chain is built from TRBV12-3 or TRBV12-4 and TRBJ1-6; TRBD1 might be the D (5 bases). Trimming removed 11 bases from V and 7 bases from J, with 15 bases in between. CDR3 length equals 13 residues. As DNA, the CDR3 is TGTGCCCCCTGCCACGAGGGGAATTCACCCCTCCACTTT. It translates to CAPCHEGNSPLHF.

This clonotype was counted many times. The rearrangement uses TRBV6-1 and TRBJ1-1; no reliable D call. The germline V gene has CDR1 MNHNS and CDR2 SASEGT. Trimming removed 6 bases at V and 1 base at J, with 12 bases between. CDR3 size: 14 residues. CDR3 nucleotide sequence: TGTGCCAGCAGCCACTATCGACCGAACACTGAAGCTTTCTTT. As protein: CASSHYRPNTEAFF.